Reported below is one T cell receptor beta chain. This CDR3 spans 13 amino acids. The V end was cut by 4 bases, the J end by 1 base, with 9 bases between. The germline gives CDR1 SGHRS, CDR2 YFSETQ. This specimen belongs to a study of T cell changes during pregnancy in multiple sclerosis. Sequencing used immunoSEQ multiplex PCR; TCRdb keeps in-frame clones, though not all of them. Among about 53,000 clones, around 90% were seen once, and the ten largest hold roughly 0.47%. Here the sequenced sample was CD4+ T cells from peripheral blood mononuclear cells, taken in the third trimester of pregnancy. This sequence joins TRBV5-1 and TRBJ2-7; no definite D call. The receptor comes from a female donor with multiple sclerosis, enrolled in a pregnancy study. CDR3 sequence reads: CASSPQASYEQYF. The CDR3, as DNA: TGCGCCAGCAGCCCTCAGGCATCCTACGAGCAGTACTTC.